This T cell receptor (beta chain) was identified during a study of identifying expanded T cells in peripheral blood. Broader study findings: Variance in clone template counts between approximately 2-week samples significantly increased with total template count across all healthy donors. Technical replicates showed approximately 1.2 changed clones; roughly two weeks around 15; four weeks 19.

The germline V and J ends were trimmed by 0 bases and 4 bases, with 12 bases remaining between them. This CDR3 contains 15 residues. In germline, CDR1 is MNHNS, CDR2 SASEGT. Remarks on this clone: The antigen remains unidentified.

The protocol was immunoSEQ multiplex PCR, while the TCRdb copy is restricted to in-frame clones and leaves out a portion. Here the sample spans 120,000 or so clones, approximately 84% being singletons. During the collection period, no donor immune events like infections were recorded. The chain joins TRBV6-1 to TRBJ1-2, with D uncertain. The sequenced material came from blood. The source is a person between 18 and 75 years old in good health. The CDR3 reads CASSEAGSARYGYTF. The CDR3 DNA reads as TGTGCCAGCAGTGAAGCTGGCAGCGCCCGCTATGGCTACACCTTC.